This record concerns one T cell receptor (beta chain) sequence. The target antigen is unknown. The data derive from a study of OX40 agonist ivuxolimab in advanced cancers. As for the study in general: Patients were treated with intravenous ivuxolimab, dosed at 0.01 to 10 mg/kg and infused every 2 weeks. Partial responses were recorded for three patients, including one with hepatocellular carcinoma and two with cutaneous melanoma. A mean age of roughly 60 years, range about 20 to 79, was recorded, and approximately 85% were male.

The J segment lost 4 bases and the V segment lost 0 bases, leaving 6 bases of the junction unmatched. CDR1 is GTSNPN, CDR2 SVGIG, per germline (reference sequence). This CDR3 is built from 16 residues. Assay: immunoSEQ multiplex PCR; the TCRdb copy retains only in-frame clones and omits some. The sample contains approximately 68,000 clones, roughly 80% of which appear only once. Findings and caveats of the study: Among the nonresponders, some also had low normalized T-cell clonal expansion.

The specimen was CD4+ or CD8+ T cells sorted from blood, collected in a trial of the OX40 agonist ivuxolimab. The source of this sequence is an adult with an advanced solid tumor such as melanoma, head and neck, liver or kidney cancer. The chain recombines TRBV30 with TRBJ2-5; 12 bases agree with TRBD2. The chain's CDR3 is CAWSVGASGRGETQYF. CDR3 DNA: TGTGCCTGGAGTGTTGGGGCTAGCGGGAGGGGAGAGACCCAGTACTTC.